The 20 T cell receptor beta chains below come from one sample, sequenced in a study of T cell repertoires in cytomegalovirus infection (dated by TCRdb to the late 2010s). Sequencing was carried out with an Illumina HiSeq 1500. The public sequencing data were trimmed at Q25 with fastp and processed into clonotypes with MiXCR by TCRdb, which kept only in-frame beta chains. A single entry per CDR3 protein holds the most common genes and DNA from its merged rows. Here the sample has roughly 500,000 distinct CDR3 sequences; about 44% occur a single time. The ten most abundant clones make up 43% of the sample. The sample's treatment or condition label is to be understood as: in vitro stimulation with specific CMV peptide epitopes to enrich CMV-specific T cells. No antigen is known for these receptors. Sample: cultured PBMCs, taken from culture after CMV antigen stimulation. These receptors were collected from a human donor in good health (CMV status not recorded). Some clones in this sample may be carry-over from other donors' samples.

The chain combines TRBV27 with TRBJ1-2; perhaps TRBD1 as D (6 bases). The CDR3 runs 13 residues. The V gene lost 6 bases and the J gene lost 4 bases, with 12 bases spanning the gap. The germline CDR1 and CDR2 sequences are MNHEY and SMNVEV (reference sequence). CDR3 region: CASRTGTTYGYTF. CDR3 coding DNA: TGTGCCAGCAGGACCGGGACAACCTATGGCTACACCTTC.

This clonotype was seen at least ten times. The chain joins TRBV12-3 or TRBV12-4 to TRBJ1-5; TRBD1 is a possible D gene (5 bases). This CDR3 comprises 17 residues. Trimming stripped 2 bases from V and 0 bases from J, with 14 bases between. For the CDR3, the DNA is TGTGCCAGCAGTTTATACCGGGAGGGGAATAGCAATCAGCCCCAGCATTTT. This codes for CASSLYREGNSNQPQHF.

This clonotype was observed a handful of times. The genes are TRBV20-1 and TRBJ1-2; D is ambiguous. CDR1 is DFQATT, CDR2 SNEGSKA, per germline (reference sequence). This CDR3 is 13 amino acids long. The V and J ends lost 4 bases and 0 bases respectively, with 9 bases between them. The chain's CDR3 is CSANSPANYGYTF. The CDR3 DNA reads TGCAGTGCTAATAGTCCGGCTAACTATGGCTACACCTTC.

The chain is built from TRBV5-1 and TRBJ2-5; 7 bases are a match to TRBD2. The germline CDR1 and CDR2 sequences are SGHRS and YFSETQ. With V trimmed by 3 bases and J by 2 bases, 10 bases remained unmatched. CDR3 size: 16 residues. The CDR3 loop is CASSSEGSGGQETQYF. The CDR3 nucleotides read TGCGCCAGCAGCTCGGAAGGTTCGGGGGGACAAGAGACCCAGTACTTC.

This chain connects TRBV29-1 to TRBJ2-7; 8 nucleotides line up with TRBD1. Germline V gene lookup returns CDR1 SQVTM and CDR2 ANQGSEA. V shed 6 bases, J shed 2 bases, and the junction held 18 bases outside the gene matches. This CDR3 is built from 17 residues. CDR3 in amino acids: CSVTNQGAYPFPYEQYF. The CDR3 nucleotides are TGCAGCGTAACGAATCAGGGGGCATATCCCTTCCCCTACGAGCAGTACTTC.

In nucleotides, the CDR3 is TGTGCCAGCAGTCAACGGAAGAGGGGAAGCTCTAACTATGGCTACACCTTC. Its protein is CASSQRKRGSSNYGYTF. The chain joins TRBV6-6 to TRBJ1-2; TRBD1 might be the D (5 bases). In germline, CDR1 is MNHNY, CDR2 SVGAGI (reference sequence). There are 17 residues in the CDR3. Trimming shortened V by 5 bases and J by 0 bases, and 19 bases separated the two germline ends.

In this sample, this clonotype turned up many times. The gene calls are TRBV7-2 and TRBJ2-7; D call uncertain. This CDR3 contains 11 residues. The germline V gene encodes CDR1 SGHTA and CDR2 FQGNSA. The V gene lost 5 bases and the J gene lost 2 bases, with 4 bases spanning the gap. The CDR3 DNA sequence: TGTGCCAGCAGCCAAGCCTACGAGCAGTACTTC. Amino acid sequence: CASSQAYEQYF.

The V gene is TRBV2, the J gene TRBJ1-2, with D unclear. The CDR3 is made up of 14 amino acids. The germline V gene has CDR1 SNHLY and CDR2 FYNNEI. Trimming pared 2 bases from V and 3 bases from J, leaving 10 bases between. CDR3 in amino acids: CASSERSAYYGYTF. The CDR3 nucleotides are TGTGCCAGCAGTGAAAGGTCAGCTTACTATGGCTACACCTTC.

A few counts support this clonotype. The rearrangement joins TRBV19 to TRBJ2-7, with 11 positions matching TRBD2. Looked up from germline, CDR1 is LNHDA and CDR2 is SQIVND (reference sequence). The CDR3 covers 15 residues. V trimming: 5 bases; J trimming: 0 bases; junction bases outside the gene matches: 3. The CDR3 DNA is TGTGCCAGTAGTTCGGGACTAGCGGACTCCTACGAGCAGTACTTC. Translating gives CASSSGLADSYEQYF.

This clonotype was seen many times. This sequence joins TRBV7-2 and TRBJ2-5, with D maybe TRBD1 (7 bases). CDR1 is SGHTA, CDR2 FQGNSA, per germline. V was cut by 6 bases and J by 3 bases, with 11 bases left in between. This CDR3 spans 13 amino acids. The CDR3 here is CASRGGTEETQYF. The CDR3 DNA sequence: TGTGCCAGCAGAGGCGGGACAGAAGAGACCCAGTACTTC.

This clonotype occurred once. The V and J genes are TRBV5-4 and TRBJ2-7; 7 positions agree with TRBD1. The trim removed 2 bases at V and 7 bases at J, leaving 12 bases unmatched. Germline assignment: CDR1 SGHNT and CDR2 YYREEE (reference sequence). The CDR3 is made up of 15 amino acids. The CDR3 DNA reads as TGTGCCAGCAGCTTTGGGGACAGAGGCCTTTGGGAGCAGTACTTC. Translation gives CASSFGDRGLWEQYF.

The chain couples TRBV4-1 to TRBJ2-3; D is undetermined. The V gene's germline CDR1 is MGHRA and CDR2 YSYEKL. V lost 0 bases to trimming and J lost 1 base, with 8 bases between them. The CDR3 runs 15 residues. Here the CDR3 reads CASSQDPAGTDTQYF. The DNA of the CDR3 is TGCGCCAGCAGCCAAGATCCGGCGGGCACAGATACGCAGTATTTT.

This chain joins TRBV5-6 and TRBJ2-1, with TRBD2 as a possible D gene (6 bases). Trimming removed 3 bases from V and 5 bases from J, with 15 bases in between. CDR3 size: 15 residues. The germline gives CDR1 SGHDT, CDR2 YYEEEE. CDR3 loop: CASSSLGLPNNEQFF. CDR3 nucleotide sequence: TGTGCCAGCAGCTCTCTCGGACTACCTAACAATGAGCAGTTCTTC.

The gene calls are TRBV10-3 and TRBJ2-2; D gene unclear. The CDR3 length is 12 residues. The V gene's germline CDR1 is ENHRY and CDR2 SYGVKD. Trimming took off 4 bases at V and 5 bases at J, with 5 bases between the two ends. Here the CDR3 reads CAISAGTGELFF. CDR3 DNA: TGTGCCATCAGTGCGGGTACCGGGGAGCTGTTTTTT.

The chain carries TRBV4-1 and TRBJ2-3; 12 nucleotides match TRBD2. The J segment lost 5 bases and the V segment lost 2 bases, leaving 5 bases of the junction unmatched. CDR1 and CDR2 from the germline V gene are MGHRA and YSYEKL. This CDR3 has 16 amino acids. CDR3 coding DNA: TGCGCCAGCAGCCAACGGCTAGCGGGGGGGCAAGATACGCAGTATTTT. Translating gives CASSQRLAGGQDTQYF.

The rearrangement joins TRBV11-2 to TRBJ2-7, with 9 nucleotides matching TRBD1. CDR3 length: 16 residues. From germline, CDR1 is SGHAT and CDR2 FQNNGV. J was trimmed by 1 base and V by 5 bases; bases with no gene match: 9. CDR3 loop: CASSPVFGQGSYEQYF. The CDR3 coding sequence is TGTGCCAGCAGCCCCGTGTTCGGACAGGGGTCCTACGAGCAGTACTTC.

The rearrangement uses TRBV4-3 and TRBJ1-1; D unclear. V was cut by 0 bases and J by 1 base, with 9 bases left in between. There are 15 residues in the CDR3. From germline, CDR1 is LGHNA and CDR2 YSLEER. The CDR3 loop is CASSQEPGENTEAFF. Written as DNA, the CDR3 is TGCGCCAGCAGCCAAGAGCCCGGGGAGAACACTGAAGCTTTCTTT.

This clonotype showed up just a few times. The chain has TRBV24-1 and TRBJ1-1; D remains ambiguous. Trimming took off 5 bases at V and 0 bases at J, with 6 bases between the two ends. The CDR3 covers 13 residues. Germline V lookup: CDR1 KGHDR, CDR2 SFDVKD. CDR3 protein: CATSAGMNTEAFF. The DNA of the CDR3 is TGTGCCACCAGTGCGGGTATGAACACTGAAGCTTTCTTT.

The V gene is TRBV6-2 or TRBV6-3, the J gene TRBJ2-7; possible D gene TRBD1, 5 bases. Deletions cut 0 bases from V and 3 bases from J, with 21 bases between. CDR1 MNHEY and CDR2 SVGEGT come from the germline V gene. This CDR3 comprises 18 residues. The CDR3 region has the DNA TGTGCCAGCAGTTACTCCACAGGAAGAGCAACAAAAAACTACGAGCAGTACTTC. It codes for CASSYSTGRATKNYEQYF.

The chain uses TRBV5-4 and TRBJ2-7; D unresolved. V was shortened by 0 bases and J by 0 bases, with 10 bases between the two germline ends. The CDR3 has 15 amino acids. The germline CDR1 and CDR2 sequences are SGHNT and YYREEE (reference sequence). The CDR3 DNA sequence: TGTGCCAGCAGCTTGGAGGCCGGGCTCTCCTACGAGCAGTACTTC. It codes for CASSLEAGLSYEQYF. The variable domain in full, with the rest retrieved from reference TRBV5-4 and TRBJ2-7, is ETGVTQSPTHLIKTRGQQVTLRCSSQSGHNTVSWYQQALGQGPQFIFQYYREEENGRGNFPPRFSGLQFPNYSSELNVNALELDDSALYLCASSLEAGLSYEQYFGPGTRLTVT.